The clone carrying this T cell receptor (beta chain) was observed a handful of times. Its specificity is not known. This CDR3 comprises 15 residues. The V gene's germline CDR1 is SGHDT and CDR2 YYEEEE. With 2 bases removed from V and 1 base from J, the gap between germline ends came to 11 bases. The sample is drawn from a study of cytomegalovirus exposure and HLA in healthy donors. Across the whole study: Of around 400 genotyped donors, 81% grouped in the Caucasian-associated ancestry cluster.

The PCR contained 60 Vbeta and 13 Jbeta primers. The method was immunoSEQ multiplex PCR; TCRdb's version includes in-frame clones alone and lacks a portion of them. The table has 100,000 to 120,000 clones, over 9.5% seen once. Points from the study as a whole: Previous analysis showed most TCR beta V segments were productive about 87% or about 30% of the time. Later, an analysis found that common viral pathogens appeared to be linked with several of the most significant clusters.

The J gene is TRBJ2-3, the V gene TRBV5-6; D is uncertain. The TCR sequence derives from a man between 40 and 49 years old in good health and CMV-seropositive. The specimen sequenced was PBMCs. CDR3 region: CASSFGVSRTDTQYF. The DNA of the CDR3 is TGTGCCAGCAGCTTCGGAGTAAGCCGCACAGATACGCAGTATTTT.